These 15 T cell receptor beta chains share one sample of origin, sequenced in a study of blood T cell repertoires in COVID-19. Libraries were prepared by immunoSEQ multiplex PCR; TCRdb keeps only in-frame clonotypes and omits some of them. The sample carries around 98,000 clones, 65% to 90% recorded once. Source material: peripheral blood. These receptor sequences come from a man aged 65 to 79 with active or convalescent COVID-19.

The V call is TRBV29-1, the J call TRBJ2-7, with 7 bases matching TRBD1. Germline CDR1 SQVTM, CDR2 ANQGSEA. The CDR3 extends over 11 amino acids. CDR3 sequence (DNA): TGCAGTGCAGAGGGGGCCCACGAGCAGTACTTC. This codes for CSAEGAHEQYF.

This chain links TRBV10-1 with TRBJ2-2; D is unclear. The CDR3 length is 13 residues. The germline gives CDR1 WNHNN, CDR2 SYGVQD (reference sequence). The ends were cut back, 0 bases at V and 9 bases at J, with 8 bases in the middle. CDR3 loop: CASSESGPWELFF. CDR3 sequence (DNA): TGCGCCAGCAGTGAGTCGGGCCCCTGGGAGCTGTTTTTT.

The chain carries TRBV19 and TRBJ2-1, with D perhaps matching TRBD2 (6 bases). This CDR3 is 14 amino acids long. V was pared by 5 bases and J by 3 bases, with 11 bases between. Germline V lookup: CDR1 LNHDA, CDR2 SQIVND (reference sequence). The DNA of the CDR3 is TGTGCCAGTAGTTGGACGGGGGACTACAATGAGCAGTTCTTC. This sequence encodes CASSWTGDYNEQFF.

V is TRBV7-2 and J is TRBJ1-2; D may be TRBD1 (6 bases). Trimming removed 5 bases from V and 8 bases from J, with 15 bases in between. CDR1 is SGHTA, CDR2 FQGNSA, per germline. The CDR3 is made up of 13 amino acids. The CDR3 DNA is TGTGCCAGCAGCCGGGGGGCTAGTTGGGGCTACACCTTC. Translating gives CASSRGASWGYTF.

The chain has TRBV10-3 and TRBJ2-7, with TRBD2 matching over 8 bases. V lost 0 bases, J lost 3 bases, and 4 bases stayed unmatched. Germline CDR1 is ENHRY and CDR2 is SYGVKD. The CDR3 has 15 residues. The DNA of the CDR3 is TGTGCCATCAGTGAGTCTGGGACTAGTAACTACGAGCAGTACTTC. Residues: CAISESGTSNYEQYF.

The V call is TRBV5-4, the J call TRBJ2-3, with 11 bases fitting TRBD2. Germline CDR1 reads SGHNT; CDR2 reads YYREEE (reference sequence). The CDR3 sequence is 15 residues long. Trimming cost V 2 bases and J 5 bases; bases outside gene matches: 4. The CDR3: CASSFSGGAGDTQYF. In nucleotides, the CDR3 is TGTGCCAGCAGCTTTAGCGGGGGGGCGGGAGATACGCAGTATTTT.

The chain recombines TRBV9 with TRBJ1-4; 9 nucleotides line up with TRBD1. The CDR3 sequence is 18 residues long. Germline V CDR1 and CDR2: SGDLS, YYNGEE. The V gene end was trimmed by 0 bases and the J gene end by 3 bases; junction bases not matched to a gene: 9. The CDR3 here is CASSVGGTGITANEKLFF. CDR3 nucleotides: TGTGCCAGCAGCGTAGGAGGGACAGGGATAACAGCTAATGAAAAACTGTTTTTT. The variable domain in full, with the rest retrieved from reference TRBV9 and TRBJ1-4, is DSGVTQTPKHLITATGQRVTLRCSPRSGDLSVYWYQQSLDQGLQFLIQYYNGEERAKGNILERFSAQQFPDLHSELNLSSLELGDSALYFCASSVGGTGITANEKLFFGSGTQLSVL.

This chain joins TRBV6-2 or TRBV6-3 and TRBJ2-7; D not resolved. The CDR3 consists of 15 residues. Germline V gene data show CDR1 as MNHEY and CDR2 as SVGEGT. V was trimmed by 1 base and J by 1 base, leaving 11 bases between them. The CDR3 here is CASSYFEPESYEQYF. In nucleotides, the CDR3 is TGTGCCAGCAGTTACTTTGAACCGGAGTCCTACGAGCAGTACTTC.

The rearrangement links TRBV27 to TRBJ2-7; 8 bases agree with TRBD1. The CDR3 totals 17 residues. Germline V lookup: CDR1 MNHEY, CDR2 SMNVEV (reference sequence). The ends lost 5 bases at V and 3 bases at J; junction bases unmatched: 15. The CDR3 is CASSPIRGRDNLYEQYF. Written as DNA, the CDR3 is TGTGCCAGCAGTCCTATCAGGGGGCGCGACAATCTCTACGAGCAGTACTTC.

The rearrangement links TRBV12-3 or TRBV12-4 to TRBJ1-2, with 8 bases aligning to TRBD1. The ends lost 7 bases at V and 5 bases at J; junction bases unmatched: 6. The CDR3 totals 13 residues. CDR3 sequence: CASNLGQAYGYTF. DNA for the CDR3: TGTGCCAGCAACCTGGGACAGGCGTATGGCTACACCTTC.

CDR3 DNA: TGTGCCAGCAGCCTCTTCGAACAGGGGGCCGGGAAACTGTTTTTT. Translated: CASSLFEQGAGKLFF. The rearrangement links TRBV11-3 to TRBJ1-4; 9 bases are shared with TRBD1. The CDR3 has 15 residues. V was clipped by 5 bases and J by 11 bases; unmatched bases: 12. The germline V gene has CDR1 SGHNT and CDR2 YENEEA. The full variable domain, in which reference TRBV11-3 and TRBJ1-4 provide the parts outside the CDR3, is EAGVVQSPRYKIIEKKQPVAFWCNPISGHNTLYWYLQNLGQGPELLIRYENEEAVDDSQLPKDRFSAERLKGVDSTLKIQPAELGDSAVYLCASSLFEQGAGKLFFGSGTQLSVL.

This rearrangement joins TRBV7-9 to TRBJ2-3; TRBD1 matches at 7 bases. The CDR3 length is 16 residues. Germline lookup yields CDR1 SEHNR and CDR2 FQNEAQ (reference sequence). The V segment lost 4 bases and the J segment 0 bases; nucleotides outside the gene matches: 7. DNA for the CDR3: TGTGCCAGCAGCTCTTTTGGGGGACAGAGCACAGATACGCAGTATTTT. This translates into CASSSFGGQSTDTQYF.

This sequence joins TRBV19 and TRBJ2-1; D is possibly TRBD1 (6 bases). The CDR3 consists of 14 residues. Per germline, CDR1 LNHDA and CDR2 SQIVND (reference sequence). V was shortened by 5 bases and J by 3 bases, with 11 bases between the two germline ends. CDR3 residues: CASSVGQLYNEQFF. The CDR3 DNA is TGTGCCAGTAGTGTAGGACAGCTCTACAATGAGCAGTTCTTC. Full variable domain (remainder filled in from reference TRBV19 and TRBJ2-1): DGGITQSPKYLFRKEGQNVTLSCEQNLNHDAMYWYRQDPGQGLRLIYYSQIVNDFQKGDIAEGYSVSREKKESFPLTVTSAQKNPTAFYLCASSVGQLYNEQFFGPGTRLTVL.

In DNA, the CDR3 is TGCAGCGGTCGGGACACCCTCTCCGAGCAGTACTTC. Residues: CSGRDTLSEQYF. The rearrangement joins TRBV29-1 to TRBJ2-7; D might be TRBD1 (6 bases). The germline V gene encodes CDR1 SQVTM and CDR2 ANQGSEA. V lost 7 bases, J lost 6 bases, and 16 bases lay in between. The CDR3 runs 12 residues.

As regards this clone: This same CDR3 is encoded by further DNA sequences in the sample. This chain connects TRBV6-1 to TRBJ2-7; D gene unclear. Trimming left V 1 base short and J 2 bases short, with 9 bases between. Germline CDR1 MNHNS, CDR2 SASEGT. This CDR3 has 14 residues. CDR3 nucleotides: TGTGCCAGCAGTGAAGTTGGCACAACCTACGAGCAGTACTTC. Its protein product is CASSEVGTTYEQYF.